This is a list of T cell receptor beta chains from one sample in a study of HIV-infected patients and healthy controls. TCRdb recomputed calls from the 5' RACE reads with MiXCR, one row per CDR3 protein. The data contain some 20,000 distinct CDR3 sequences, approximately 9.5% of them singletons. The specimen sequenced was blood. These receptors came from an adult in good health. The CDR3 runs from the conserved cysteine through the conserved F or W. D genes are given only for firm matches. Size is stated for part of the rows, as once, few or many counts, or as a class when the clone is expanded.

cdr3_nt cdr3_aa j_call v_call d_call clone_size
TGTGCCAGTAGTATAGATCATGGAGGGTATAGCAATCAGCCCCAGCATTTT CASSIDHGGYSNQPQHF TRBJ1-5 TRBV19 . many
TGTGCCATCAGTGAGTCGATAGCGGGAGGGTTGGACAATGAGCAGTTCTTC CAISESIAGGLDNEQFF TRBJ2-1 TRBV10-3 TRBD2 many
TGTGCCAGCAGCCCTCGAGGGGGCGCGTTGAGAGAGACCCAGTACTTC CASSPRGGALRETQYF TRBJ2-5 TRBV7-2 TRBD1 many
TGTGCCAGCAGTTTATTGCAGGGGGGGAGGGGCCAGCCCCAGCATTTT CASSLLQGGRGQPQHF TRBJ1-5 TRBV28 TRBD1 .
TGTGCCAGCAGCTATCCCGGGAGGGGAAGGCCCGGGGAGCTGTTTTTT CASSYPGRGRPGELFF TRBJ2-2 TRBV7-9 TRBD2 many
TGCAGTGCTAGAGATGGGGGCAGGACTAATCAGCCCCAGCATTTT CSARDGGRTNQPQHF TRBJ1-5 TRBV20-1 . many
TGCAGTGCTAGGGCCCCTTCGAGGCTAGCGAGGACAGATACGCAGTATTTT CSARAPSRLARTDTQYF TRBJ2-3 TRBV20-1 . many
TGCAGTGCACGGGGGTCCGCTGAAGCTTTCTTT CSARGSAEAFF TRBJ1-1 TRBV20-1 . medium-sized
TGCAGCGTTGCACTATTTAATGAAAAACTGTTTTTT CSVALFNEKLFF TRBJ1-4 TRBV29-1 . many
TGTGCCAGCAGCCAAGCATGGGACACCGGGGAGCTGTTTTTT CASSQAWDTGELFF TRBJ2-2 TRBV3-1 . medium-sized
TGTGCCAGTAGTAGCCGGGTCCTAAACACTGAAGCTTTCTTT CASSSRVLNTEAFF TRBJ1-1 TRBV19 . .
TGTGCCAGCAATCTCGGCACAGATACGCAGTATTTT CASNLGTDTQYF TRBJ2-3 TRBV12-3/TRBV12-4 . .
TGTGCCAGCAAGAGGGGAGCGGGAGGGACCTACGAGCAGTACTTC CASKRGAGGTYEQYF TRBJ2-7 TRBV27 TRBD2 medium-sized
TGCAGTGCTAGCCAGTCCTACAATGAGCAGTTCTTC CSASQSYNEQFF TRBJ2-1 TRBV20-1 . many
TGTGCCAGCAGTTCGGACAGGGATGGGACGCAGTATTTT CASSSDRDGTQYF TRBJ2-3 TRBV2 TRBD1 .
TGTGCCAGCAGTTTATCCCGAGCGAACACCGGGGAGCTGTTTTTT CASSLSRANTGELFF TRBJ2-2 TRBV27 . many
TGTGCCAGCAGCTCAAGAGGGGAAAAAGAGACCCAGTACTTC CASSSRGEKETQYF TRBJ2-5 TRBV7-6 . many
TGCGCCAGCAGCTTCTATGGTAGCGGGAGAGGGAGTATAGATACGCAGTATTTT CASSFYGSGRGSIDTQYF TRBJ2-3 TRBV5-1 TRBD2 many